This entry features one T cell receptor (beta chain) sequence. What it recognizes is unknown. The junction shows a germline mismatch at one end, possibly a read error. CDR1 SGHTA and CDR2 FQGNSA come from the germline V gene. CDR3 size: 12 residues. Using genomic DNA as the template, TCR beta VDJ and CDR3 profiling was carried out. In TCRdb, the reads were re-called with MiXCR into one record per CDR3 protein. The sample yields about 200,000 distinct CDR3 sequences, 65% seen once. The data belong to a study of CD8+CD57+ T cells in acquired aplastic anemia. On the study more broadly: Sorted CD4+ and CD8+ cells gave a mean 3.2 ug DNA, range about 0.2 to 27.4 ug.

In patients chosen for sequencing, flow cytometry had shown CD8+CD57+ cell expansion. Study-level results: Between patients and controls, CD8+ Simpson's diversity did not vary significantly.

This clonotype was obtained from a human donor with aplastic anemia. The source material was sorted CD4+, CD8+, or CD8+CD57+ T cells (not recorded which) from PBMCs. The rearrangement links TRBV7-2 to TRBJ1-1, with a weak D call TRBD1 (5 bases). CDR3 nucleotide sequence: TGTGCCAGCAGACAGGACACCAGTGAAGCTCTCTTT. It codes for CASRQDTSEALF.